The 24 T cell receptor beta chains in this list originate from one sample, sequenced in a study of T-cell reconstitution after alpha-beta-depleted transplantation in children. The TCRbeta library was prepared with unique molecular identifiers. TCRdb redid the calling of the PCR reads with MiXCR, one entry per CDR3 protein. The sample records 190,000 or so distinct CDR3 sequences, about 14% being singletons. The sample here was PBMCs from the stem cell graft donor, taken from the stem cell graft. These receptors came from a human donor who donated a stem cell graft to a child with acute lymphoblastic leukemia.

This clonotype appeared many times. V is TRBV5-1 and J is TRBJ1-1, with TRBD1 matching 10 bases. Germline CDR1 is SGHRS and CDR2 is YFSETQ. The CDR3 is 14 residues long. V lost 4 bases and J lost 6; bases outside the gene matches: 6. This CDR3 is CASSTDRGWAEAFF. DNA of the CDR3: TGCGCCAGCAGCACGGACAGGGGGTGGGCTGAAGCTTTCTTT. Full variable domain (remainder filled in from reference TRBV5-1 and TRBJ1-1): KAGVTQTPRYLIKTRGQQVTLSCSPISGHRSVSWYQQTPGQGLQFLFEYFSETQRNKGNFPGRFSGRQFSNSRSEMNVSTLELGDSALYLCASSTDRGWAEAFFGQGTRLTVV.

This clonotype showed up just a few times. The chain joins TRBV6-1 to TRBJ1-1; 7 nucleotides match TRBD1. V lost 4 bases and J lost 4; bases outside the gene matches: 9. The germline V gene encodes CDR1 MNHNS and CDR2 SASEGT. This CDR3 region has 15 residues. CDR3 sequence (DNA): TGTGCCAGCAGTGCCCTGGACAGGCAGGGCACTGAAGCTTTCTTT. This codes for CASSALDRQGTEAFF.

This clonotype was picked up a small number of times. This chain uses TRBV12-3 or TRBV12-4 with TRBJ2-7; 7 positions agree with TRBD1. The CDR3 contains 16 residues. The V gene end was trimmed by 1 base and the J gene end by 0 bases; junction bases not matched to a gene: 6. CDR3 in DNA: TGTGCCAGCAGTTTAGGAGAGAGGGGGCCCTCCTACGAGCAGTACTTC. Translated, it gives CASSLGERGPSYEQYF.

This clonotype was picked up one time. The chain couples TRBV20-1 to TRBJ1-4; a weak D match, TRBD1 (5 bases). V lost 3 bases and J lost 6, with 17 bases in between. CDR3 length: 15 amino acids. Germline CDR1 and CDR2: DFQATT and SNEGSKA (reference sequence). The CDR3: CSASLGAGSDEKLFF. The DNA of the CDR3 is TGCAGTGCTAGTTTAGGGGCAGGGTCGGATGAAAAACTGTTTTTT.

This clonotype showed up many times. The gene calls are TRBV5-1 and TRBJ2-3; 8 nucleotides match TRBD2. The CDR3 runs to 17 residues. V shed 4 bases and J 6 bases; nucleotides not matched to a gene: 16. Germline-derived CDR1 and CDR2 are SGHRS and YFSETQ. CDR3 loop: CASSQEVVTSAKDTQYF. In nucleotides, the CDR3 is TGCGCCAGCAGCCAAGAGGTCGTGACTAGCGCGAAGGATACGCAGTATTTT. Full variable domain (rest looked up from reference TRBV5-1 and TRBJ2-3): KAGVTQTPRYLIKTRGQQVTLSCSPISGHRSVSWYQQTPGQGLQFLFEYFSETQRNKGNFPGRFSGRQFSNSRSEMNVSTLELGDSALYLCASSQEVVTSAKDTQYFGPGTRLTVL.

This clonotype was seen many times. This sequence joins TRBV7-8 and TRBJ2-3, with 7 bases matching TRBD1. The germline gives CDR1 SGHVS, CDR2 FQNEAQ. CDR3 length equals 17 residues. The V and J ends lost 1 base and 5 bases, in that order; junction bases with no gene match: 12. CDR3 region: CASSLDRGGYSGDTQYF. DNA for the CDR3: TGTGCCAGCAGCTTAGACAGGGGCGGATACTCGGGAGATACGCAGTATTTT.

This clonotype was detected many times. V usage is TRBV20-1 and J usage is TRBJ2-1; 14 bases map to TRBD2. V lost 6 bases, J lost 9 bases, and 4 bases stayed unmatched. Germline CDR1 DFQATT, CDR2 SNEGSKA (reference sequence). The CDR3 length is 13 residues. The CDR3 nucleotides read TGCAGTGCCCCGGGACTAGCGGGAGCTGAGCAGTTCTTC. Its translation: CSAPGLAGAEQFF.

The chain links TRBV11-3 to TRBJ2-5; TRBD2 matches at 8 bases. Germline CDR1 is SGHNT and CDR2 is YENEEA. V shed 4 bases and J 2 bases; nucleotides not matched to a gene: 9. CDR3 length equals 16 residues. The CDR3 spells CASSSLFPGGQETQYF. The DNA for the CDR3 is TGTGCCAGCAGCTCCCTTTTCCCGGGAGGGCAAGAGACCCAGTACTTC.

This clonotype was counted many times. DNA of the CDR3: TGTGCCAGCAGTGAATCCAACAGGGGGAGCTCCTACAATGAGCAGTTCTTC. Its translation is CASSESNRGSSYNEQFF. The J gene is TRBJ2-1, the V gene TRBV25-1, with 8 bases identical to TRBD1. In germline, CDR1 is MGHDK, CDR2 SYGVNS. The length of the CDR3 is 17 residues. Trimming removed 1 base from V and 0 bases from J; junction bases left unmatched: 5.

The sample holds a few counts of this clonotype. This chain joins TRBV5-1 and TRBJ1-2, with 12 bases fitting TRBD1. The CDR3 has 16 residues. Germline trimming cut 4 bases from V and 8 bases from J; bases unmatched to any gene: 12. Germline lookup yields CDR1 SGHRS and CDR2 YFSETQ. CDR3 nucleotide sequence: TGCGCCAGCAGCCTAATGCCGGGACAGGGGGCGGAAGGCTACACCTTC. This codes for CASSLMPGQGAEGYTF. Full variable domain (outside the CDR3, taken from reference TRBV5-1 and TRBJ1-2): KAGVTQTPRYLIKTRGQQVTLSCSPISGHRSVSWYQQTPGQGLQFLFEYFSETQRNKGNFPGRFSGRQFSNSRSEMNVSTLELGDSALYLCASSLMPGQGAEGYTFGSGTRLTVV.

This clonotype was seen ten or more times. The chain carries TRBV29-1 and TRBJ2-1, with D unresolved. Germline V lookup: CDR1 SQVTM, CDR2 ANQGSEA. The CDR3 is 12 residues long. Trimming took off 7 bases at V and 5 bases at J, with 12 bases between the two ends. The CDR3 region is CSARRGDNEQFF. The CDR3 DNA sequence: TGCAGCGCCCGTCGAGGTGACAATGAGCAGTTCTTC.

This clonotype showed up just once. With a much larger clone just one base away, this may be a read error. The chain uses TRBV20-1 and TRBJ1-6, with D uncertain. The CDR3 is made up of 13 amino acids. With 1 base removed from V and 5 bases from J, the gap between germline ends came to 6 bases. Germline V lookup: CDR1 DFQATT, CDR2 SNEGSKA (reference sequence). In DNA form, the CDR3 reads TGCAGTGCTAGAGTACTCGATAATTCACCCCTCCACTTT. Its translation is CSARVLDNSPLHF.

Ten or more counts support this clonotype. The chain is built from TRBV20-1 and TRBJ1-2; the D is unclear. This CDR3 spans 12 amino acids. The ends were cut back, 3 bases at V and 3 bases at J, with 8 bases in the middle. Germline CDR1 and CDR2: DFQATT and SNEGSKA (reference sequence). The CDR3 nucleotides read TGCAGTGCTAGTGCCGGCCACTATGGCTACACCTTC. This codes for CSASAGHYGYTF.

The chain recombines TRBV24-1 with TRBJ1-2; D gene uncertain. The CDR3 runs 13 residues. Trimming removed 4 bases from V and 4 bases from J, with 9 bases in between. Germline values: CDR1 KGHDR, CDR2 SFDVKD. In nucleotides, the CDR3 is TGTGCCACCAGTGAAGGTCCGACCTATGGCTACACCTTC. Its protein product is CATSEGPTYGYTF.

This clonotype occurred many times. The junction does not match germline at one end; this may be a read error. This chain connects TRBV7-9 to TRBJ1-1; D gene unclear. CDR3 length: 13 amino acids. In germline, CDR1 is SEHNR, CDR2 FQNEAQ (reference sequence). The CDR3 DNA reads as TGTGCCAGCAGCTTAGGACTGAAGACTGAAGCTTTCTTT. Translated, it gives CASSLGLKTEAFF.

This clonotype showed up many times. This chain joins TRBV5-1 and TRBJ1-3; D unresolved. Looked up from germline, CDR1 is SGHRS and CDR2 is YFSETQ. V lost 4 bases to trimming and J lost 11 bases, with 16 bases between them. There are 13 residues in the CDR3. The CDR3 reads CASSADGLSAIYF. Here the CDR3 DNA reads TGCGCCAGCAGCGCCGACGGACTCTCCGCCATATATTTT.

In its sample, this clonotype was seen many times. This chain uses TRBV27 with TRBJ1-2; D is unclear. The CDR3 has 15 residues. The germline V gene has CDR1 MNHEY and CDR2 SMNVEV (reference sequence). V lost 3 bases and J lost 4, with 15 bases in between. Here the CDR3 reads CASSLSEQTTYGYTF. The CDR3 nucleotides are TGTGCCAGCAGTTTGTCCGAACAGACAACCTATGGCTACACCTTC.

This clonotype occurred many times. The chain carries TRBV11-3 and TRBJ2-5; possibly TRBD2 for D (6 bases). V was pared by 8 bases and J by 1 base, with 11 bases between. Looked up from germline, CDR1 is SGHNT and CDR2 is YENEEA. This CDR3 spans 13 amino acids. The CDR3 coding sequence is TGTGCCAGCCATAGCGGTGCCCAAGAGACCCAGTACTTC. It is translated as CASHSGAQETQYF.

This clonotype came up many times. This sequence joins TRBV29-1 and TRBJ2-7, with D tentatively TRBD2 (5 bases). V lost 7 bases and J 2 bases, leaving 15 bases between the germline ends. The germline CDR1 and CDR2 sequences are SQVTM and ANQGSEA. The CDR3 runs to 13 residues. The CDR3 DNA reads TGCAGCGCCTTAACTAGGGTAACCTACGAGCAGTACTTC. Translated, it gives CSALTRVTYEQYF.

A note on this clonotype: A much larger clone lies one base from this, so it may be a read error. The CDR3 protein is CASSQRGGGATDEKLFF. CDR3 nucleotides: TGCGCCAGCAGCCAGAGGGGTGGAGGAGCAACTGATGAAAAACTGTTTTTT. This sequence joins TRBV4-1 and TRBJ1-4; D possibly corresponds to TRBD1 (5 bases). This CDR3 is 17 amino acids long. Germline CDR1 and CDR2: MGHRA and YSYEKL.

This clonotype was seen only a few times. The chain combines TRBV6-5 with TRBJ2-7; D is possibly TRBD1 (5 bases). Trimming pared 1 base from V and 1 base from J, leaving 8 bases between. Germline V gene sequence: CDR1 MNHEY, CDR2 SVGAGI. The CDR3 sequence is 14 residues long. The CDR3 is CASSYFQGSYEQYF. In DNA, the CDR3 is TGTGCCAGCAGTTACTTCCAGGGTTCCTACGAGCAGTACTTC.

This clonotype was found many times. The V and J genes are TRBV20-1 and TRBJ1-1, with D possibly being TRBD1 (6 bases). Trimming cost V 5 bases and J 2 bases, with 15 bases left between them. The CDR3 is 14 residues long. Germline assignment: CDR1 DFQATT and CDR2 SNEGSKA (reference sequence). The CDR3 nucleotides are TGCAGTGCTCCATGGACAGCCGCTAACACTGAAGCTTTCTTT. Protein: CSAPWTAANTEAFF.

CDR3 protein: CAIRPGLAGVETQYF. CDR3 coding DNA: TGTGCCATCAGGCCGGGACTAGCGGGAGTAGAGACCCAGTACTTC. The chain combines TRBV10-3 with TRBJ2-5; the match to TRBD2 covers 14 bases. Trimming cost V 6 bases and J 4 bases; bases outside gene matches: 4. The V gene's germline CDR1 is ENHRY and CDR2 SYGVKD. This CDR3 is built from 15 residues.

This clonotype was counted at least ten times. As DNA, the CDR3 is TGCAGCGTTTGGTGGAGGGATGGCTACACCTTC. This encodes CSVWWRDGYTF. The chain joins TRBV29-1 to TRBJ1-2; unclear D gene. The V end was cut by 5 bases, the J end by 6 bases, with 10 bases between. The CDR3 spans 11 residues. CDR1 and CDR2 (germline): SQVTM, ANQGSEA.